This T cell receptor (beta chain) originates from a study of siplizumab effects on memory and regulatory T cells (dated by TCRdb to between 2018 and 2021). Describing the broader study: The study looked at the effect of siplizumab, an anti-CD2 antibody, on alloreactive T-cell subsets in allogeneic mixed lymphocyte reactions made from human PBMCs.

Sorted unstimulated T cells and proliferating T cells recovered from mixed lymphocyte reactions underwent TCRbeta CDR3 sequencing. Fresh whole blood from approximately 11 HLA-typed healthy donors served as the source for isolating PBMCs. Unstimulated CD4+ non-regulatory T cells were FACS-sorted to map the origin of alloreactive clones. Library creation used the immunoSEQ multiplex PCR assay. About 9.1 x 10^4 TCR templates per sample were assayed on the deep sequencing platform. Genomic DNA extracted from sorted T cells was used for TCRbeta CDR3 sequencing. Under the source paper's analysis protocol: The R programming language was used for clonal analysis of the TCRbeta CDR3 data. Alloreactive CD4+ and CD8+ clones were identified by comparing unstimulated samples to CFSE-low samples taken after the reaction. By matching sequences to the repertoires of sorted unstimulated Treg and non-Treg cells, each alloreactive CD4+ clone was assigned a regulatory or non-regulatory origin. TCRdb stores this immuneACCESS table with in-frame sequences only. Part of the clones is absent; in the studies checked, under half of the shortfall reflects unresolved V genes, and no reason is known for the rest. V and J calls and clone size are given by that table; D and trimming were obtained from the DNA. The sample data list under 110,000 clones, and around 90% of these were observed just once. The top ten constitute around 12% of the sample.

The study at large found these results: Because sequences below about 10^-5 frequency were poorly captured, only a minor fraction of alloreactive clones could be mapped to unstimulated subsets. The cumulative frequency of alloreactive sequences that could be traced back to unstimulated CD4+ memory T cells was significantly reduced by siplizumab. Among mappable alloreactive CD4+ clones, the Treg-derived fraction averaged approximately 72% with siplizumab versus about 27% in control reactions. Roughly 75-95% of proliferating CD4+ or CD8+ clones could not be assigned a naive or memory phenotype. Unstimulated naive T cells appeared to be more diverse than memory T cells, and naive cells seemed to make a substantial contribution to the alloresponse. Whether proliferating Tregs from siplizumab cultures were suppressive was not functionally confirmed.

On this clone: Its binding antigen is unknown. No much larger clone is present one base from it, and per-base qualities are unavailable.

The germline V gene yields MDHEN for CDR1 and SYDVKM for CDR2. The germline ends are 15 bases apart after V is trimmed by 4 bases and J by 6 bases. Taken from cysteine to phenylalanine, the CDR3 has 15 residues. Solely the CDR3 DNA is kept, with 45 bases framed from the first base. The sample was non-Treg CD4+ T cells sorted from blood. The sample's cell subset or site label, in plain terms: FACS-sorted unstimulated CD4+ non-regulatory T cells. The chain uses TRBV28 and TRBJ1-4; TRBD1 is possibly the D segment (5 matching bases). The receptor's source is a human donor in good health. CDR3 region: CASSSGTFNYEKLFF. The nucleotide sequence reads as follows: TGTGCCAGCAGTTCCGGGACCTTTAATTATGAAAAACTGTTTTTT.